This T cell receptor (beta chain) was identified in a study of cytomegalovirus exposure and HLA in healthy donors. Turning to the study itself: A preliminary data release comprised tens of millions of unique TCRs obtained from HLA-typed donors.

CDR1 is SGHTA, CDR2 FQGNSA, per germline. Trimming cost V 3 bases and J 5 bases, with 10 bases left between them. This CDR3 comprises 13 residues. PCR primers comprised 60 Vbeta and 13 Jbeta primers. TCRdb's copy holds only in-frame clones and misses some; the assay was immunoSEQ multiplex PCR. Here the sample spans approximately 97,000 clones, 63% being singletons. The study's findings and limits: Productive status was seen about 87% or about 30% of the time for most TCR beta V segments in an earlier analysis. Overall, roughly 170 TCR beta chains were annotated as cytomegalovirus-associated. There were some public TCRs occurring in many donors, but most TCR sequences were rare.

A remark on this clone: Its antigen is undetermined.

The sequencing input was PBMCs. The chain recombines TRBV7-2 with TRBJ2-5, with D maybe TRBD1 (6 bases). This TCR was sampled from a human donor in good health. Written as DNA, the CDR3 is TGTGCCAGCAGCTTGAACAGGGTGGAGACCCAGTACTTC. Protein product: CASSLNRVETQYF.